The 5 T cell receptor beta chains presented below share a single source sample, sequenced in a study of cytomegalovirus exposure and HLA in healthy donors. The PCR used 60 Vbeta and 13 Jbeta primers. Sequenced by immunoSEQ multiplex PCR; TCRdb stores in-frame clones only, minus some. The sample has tens of thousands of clones, roughly four fifths seen once. The sample comprised PBMCs. These receptors were collected from a young man in good health and CMV-seropositive.

The chain employs TRBV12-5 and TRBJ1-5, with no clear D. Germline lookup yields CDR1 LGHNT and CDR2 FRNRAP. Between the trimmed V and J ends, which lost 7 bases and 3 bases, there was a span of 13 bases. The CDR3 is made up of 14 amino acids. This chain's CDR3 is CASAPEGVNQPQHF. The DNA for the CDR3 is TGTGCTAGTGCCCCGGAGGGTGTCAATCAGCCCCAGCATTTT. Together with reference TRBV12-5 and TRBJ1-5, the CDR3 gives the full variable domain: DARVTQTPRHKVTEMGQEVTMRCQPILGHNTVFWYRQTMMQGLELLAYFRNRAPLDDSGMPKDRFSAEMPDATLATLKIQPSEPRDSAVYFCASAPEGVNQPQHFGDGTRLSIL.

The chain couples TRBV4-1 to TRBJ2-5; TRBD1 matches 7 bases. The J call could be wrong; TRBJ2-7 is a better fit for the DNA end. The CDR3 extends over 16 amino acids. The germline CDR1 and CDR2 sequences are MGHRA and YSYEKL. In DNA form, the CDR3 reads TGCGCCAGCAGCCAAGAACCCTCGGGACAGCAGTACGAGCAGTACTTC. Its protein is CASSQEPSGQQYEQYF.

This clone was observed a handful of times. This chain links TRBV4-3 with TRBJ1-4; D remains ambiguous. Trimming pared 0 bases from V and 8 bases from J, leaving 10 bases between. The CDR3 contains 14 residues. The germline V gene has CDR1 LGHNA and CDR2 YSLEER. The CDR3: CASSQDSHREKLFF. The CDR3 coding sequence is TGCGCCAGCAGCCAAGATAGCCATAGGGAAAAACTGTTTTTT.

The V gene is TRBV9, the J gene TRBJ2-2; D is undetermined. The V gene's germline CDR1 is SGDLS and CDR2 YYNGEE. The CDR3 is made up of 14 amino acids. Trimming left V 0 bases short and J 4 bases short, with 7 bases between. CDR3 amino acids: CASSVDPSTGELFF. For the CDR3, the DNA is TGTGCCAGCAGCGTAGATCCGTCCACCGGGGAGCTGTTTTTT.

The chain recombines TRBV27 with TRBJ1-5, with a weak D call TRBD1 (6 bases). The germline gives CDR1 MNHEY, CDR2 SMNVEV (reference sequence). The CDR3 contains 15 residues. The V and J ends lost 2 bases and 4 bases respectively, with 12 bases between them. This CDR3 reads CASSLGTKGNQPQHF. CDR3 sequence (DNA): TGTGCCAGCAGTTTAGGGACAAAAGGGAATCAGCCCCAGCATTTT.